This T cell receptor (beta chain) was observed in a study of shared clonotypes between healthy human individuals. About the research overall: Two women and three men aged 18 to 49 served as donors. Study results and limitations: It was observed that approximately 5% of naive CD4 clonotypes were shared across four donors.

About this clone: Its specificity is unknown. The sample holds other DNA sequences that translate to the same CDR3.

Every subset's genomic DNA went evenly onto several immunoSEQ plates. Measured with immunoSEQ multiplex PCR; TCRdb has only the in-frame clones, and not every one. The sample has 550,000 to 850,000 clones, around 74% seen once. Material for sequencing was memory CD4+ T cells sorted from blood. Subset indicated: CD45RA-negative fraction. The TCR comes from a woman in her twenties or thirties in good health.

CDR3 sequence reads: CASSPYQETQYF. CDR3 nucleotide sequence: TGTGCCAGCTCACCGTACCAAGAGACCCAGTACTTC. The chain combines TRBV18 with TRBJ2-5, with no clear D. CDR3 length: 12 residues. Germline V CDR1 and CDR2: KGHSH, LQKENI. V was shortened by 3 bases and J by 0 bases, with 2 bases between the two germline ends.